These 9 T cell receptor beta chains were all obtained from the same sample, sequenced in a study of beta chain features in type 1 diabetes. cDNA synthesis used the whole RNA isolate, giving expressed TCRB sequences. TCRdb's table, derived via immunoSEQ multiplex PCR, lists solely in-frame clones and lacks some. The sample shows around 430,000 clones, roughly 31% of them seen only once. Specimen: naive CD4+ T cells from blood. The receptors here all came from a man aged 18-30 years in good health.

Of note for this clone: This CDR3 is also generated by other DNA sequences in the sample. The rearrangement uses TRBV9 and TRBJ2-2; no reliable D call. The length of the CDR3 is 12 residues. V was pared by 0 bases and J by 4 bases, with 1 base between. Looked up from germline, CDR1 is SGDLS and CDR2 is YYNGEE. The CDR3 region is CASSVATGELFF. The CDR3 region has the DNA TGTGCCAGCAGCGTAGCCACCGGGGAGCTGTTTTTT.

J is TRBJ2-1 and V is TRBV9; 14 bases are shared with TRBD2. The V segment lost 0 bases and the J segment 7 bases; nucleotides outside the gene matches: 9. Looked up from germline, CDR1 is SGDLS and CDR2 is YYNGEE. The CDR3 has 18 amino acids. This CDR3 reads CASSVEVTSGRAVNEQFF. The CDR3 DNA reads TGTGCCAGCAGCGTAGAGGTGACTAGCGGGAGGGCCGTGAATGAGCAGTTCTTC.

This clone has more than one count but fewer than ten. The rearrangement uses TRBV11-2 and TRBJ2-1, with D possibly called TRBD1 or TRBD2 (5 bases each). Germline V gene lookup returns CDR1 SGHAT and CDR2 FQNNGV. Trimming pared 1 base from V and 4 bases from J, leaving 14 bases between. The CDR3 spans 16 residues. The CDR3 DNA sequence: TGTGCCAGCAGCTTAGCAGGCCTAGCAGGGTACAATGAGCAGTTCTTC. It translates to CASSLAGLAGYNEQFF.

This clone occurred a few times. The rearrangement links TRBV30 to TRBJ2-3; 9 bases line up with TRBD2. The CDR3 has 16 amino acids. In germline, CDR1 is GTSNPN, CDR2 SVGIG (reference sequence). V lost 2 bases, J lost 6 bases, and 12 bases stayed unmatched. Written as DNA, the CDR3 is TGTGCCTGGAGTAGGGAGCGGGAGGCCCGGCGCGATACGCAGTATTTT. Translating gives CAWSREREARRDTQYF.

The chain is built from TRBV18 and TRBJ2-7; 9 bases fit TRBD1. J was trimmed by 6 bases and V by 4 bases; bases with no gene match: 7. The CDR3 length is 14 residues. Germline CDR1 is KGHSH and CDR2 is LQKENI. The CDR3 DNA sequence: TGTGCCAGCTCACAGCGGGACAGGGAAGCCGAGCAGTACTTC. Protein sequence: CASSQRDREAEQYF.

This sequence joins TRBV9 and TRBJ2-1; 9 bases fit TRBD1. This CDR3 contains 16 residues. Germline V CDR1 and CDR2: SGDLS, YYNGEE. The V and J ends lost 4 bases and 3 bases, in that order; junction bases with no gene match: 8. The chain's CDR3 is CASSQTGGRNYNEQFF. CDR3 nucleotides: TGTGCCAGCAGCCAGACAGGGGGGCGTAACTACAATGAGCAGTTCTTC.

This clone was seen a handful of times. The chain has TRBV7-9 and TRBJ2-5; a weak D match, TRBD2 (5 bases). The CDR3 contains 11 residues. The V gene lost 2 bases and the J gene lost 11 bases, with 9 bases spanning the gap. Germline loops: CDR1 SEHNR, CDR2 FQNEAQ (reference sequence). CDR3 DNA: TGTGCCAGCAGCTTATTCGGGGAGCAGTACTTC. Amino acids: CASSLFGEQYF.

This clone turned up a few times. The genes are TRBV7-6 and TRBJ2-7, with D hard to call. The V end was cut by 0 bases, the J end by 3 bases, with 12 bases between. Germline V gene sequence: CDR1 SGHVS, CDR2 FNYEAQ. There are 15 residues in the CDR3. The CDR3 spells CASSLAVTEGYEQYF. DNA of the CDR3: TGTGCCAGCAGCTTAGCGGTCACAGAAGGCTACGAGCAGTACTTC.

This clone was picked up a small number of times. The chain employs TRBV20-1 and TRBJ2-3; D is undetermined. The CDR3 has 8 amino acids. Looked up from germline, CDR1 is DFQATT and CDR2 is SNEGSKA (reference sequence). The V end lost 6 bases, the J end lost 11 bases, and 6 bases lay between the germline ends. The CDR3 is CSAARQYF. CDR3 in DNA: TGCAGTGCCGCTAGGCAGTATTTT.